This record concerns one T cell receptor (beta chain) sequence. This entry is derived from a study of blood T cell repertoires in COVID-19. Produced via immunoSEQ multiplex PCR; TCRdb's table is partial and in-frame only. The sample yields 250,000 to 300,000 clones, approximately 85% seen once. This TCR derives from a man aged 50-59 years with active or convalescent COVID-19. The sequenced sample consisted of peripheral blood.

The DNA for the CDR3 is TGTGCCATCCGGTCGGGAGGGCCAGGGAATGAGCAGTTCTTC. It specifies CAIRSGGPGNEQFF. The chain uses TRBV6-5 and TRBJ2-1; TRBD2 matches at 8 bases. Germline V gene lookup returns CDR1 MNHEY and CDR2 SVGAGI. The CDR3 contains 14 residues. J gave up 7 bases and V 10 bases, and 12 bases lay outside the gene matches.